Listed here is a single T cell receptor beta chain. Antigen specificity is unknown. This entry is derived from a study of cytomegalovirus exposure and HLA in healthy donors. Findings and limits, study-wide: Across HLA loci, a later analysis found differing TCR association rates, with DRB1 most and HLA-C fewest.

Looked up from germline, CDR1 is SGHAT and CDR2 is FQNNGV. V shed 5 bases, J shed 6 bases, and the junction held 12 bases outside the gene matches. The CDR3 is made up of 15 amino acids. Vbeta (60) and Jbeta (13) primers were used in the PCR. Produced via immunoSEQ multiplex PCR; TCRdb's table is partial and in-frame only. The profile shows around 120,000 clones, around 83% of them singletons. This chain links TRBV11-2 with TRBJ2-7, with 8 bases matching TRBD2. Sequencing was carried out using PBMCs. The sequence derives from a girl aged 2 to 9 in good health and CMV-seronegative. CDR3 loop: CASSPPGLVWSEQYF. The CDR3 DNA reads as TGTGCCAGCAGCCCGCCGGGACTAGTATGGAGCGAGCAGTACTTC.